The clone carrying this T cell receptor (beta chain) has just one count. The record originates from a study of blood T cell repertoires in COVID-19. Overall study context: Some COVID-19 samples were acute and others convalescent; all came from the United States, Italy and Spain.

The trim removed 4 bases at V and 7 bases at J, leaving 7 bases unmatched. Germline CDR1 is SGHRS and CDR2 is YFSETQ. The CDR3 is 15 amino acids. Clones were read by immunoSEQ multiplex PCR, and TCRdb kept only the in-frame ones, dropping some. The data contain some 73,000 clones, 75% to 90% of them singletons. This clonotype was sampled from a man older than 75 with COVID-19, enrolled during active disease. The rearrangement uses TRBV5-1 and TRBJ1-6; TRBD1 agrees at 8 bases. The sequenced sample consisted of peripheral blood. CDR3 in DNA: TGCGCCAGCAGCCTAGGACAGGGTAGCAATTCACCCCTCCACTTT. Translation: CASSLGQGSNSPLHF.